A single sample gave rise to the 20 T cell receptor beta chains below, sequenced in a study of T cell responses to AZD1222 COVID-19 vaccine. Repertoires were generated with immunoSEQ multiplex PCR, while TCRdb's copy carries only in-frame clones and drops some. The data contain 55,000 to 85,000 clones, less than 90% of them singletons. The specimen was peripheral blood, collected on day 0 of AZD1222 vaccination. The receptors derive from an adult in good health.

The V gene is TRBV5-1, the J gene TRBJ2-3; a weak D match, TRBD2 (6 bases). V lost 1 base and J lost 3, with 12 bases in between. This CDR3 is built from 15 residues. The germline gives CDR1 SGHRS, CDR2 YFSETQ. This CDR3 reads CASSLQGSGTDTQYF. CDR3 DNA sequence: TGCGCCAGCAGCTTGCAGGGAAGCGGGACAGATACGCAGTATTTT.

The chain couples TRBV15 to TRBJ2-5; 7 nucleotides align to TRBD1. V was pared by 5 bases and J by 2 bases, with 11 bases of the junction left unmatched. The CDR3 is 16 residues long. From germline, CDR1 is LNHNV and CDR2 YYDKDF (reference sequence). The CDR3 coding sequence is TGTGCCACCAGCGGAATCGTCGGGGACAGTCAAGAGACCCAGTACTTC. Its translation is CATSGIVGDSQETQYF.

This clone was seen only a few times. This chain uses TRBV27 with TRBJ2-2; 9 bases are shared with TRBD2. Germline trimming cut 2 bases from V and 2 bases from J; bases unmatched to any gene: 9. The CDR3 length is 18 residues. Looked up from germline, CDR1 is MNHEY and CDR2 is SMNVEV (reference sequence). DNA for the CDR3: TGTGCCAGCAGTTTAAGGCCTAGCGGGGCCTTAAACACCGGGGAGCTGTTTTTT. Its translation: CASSLRPSGALNTGELFF.

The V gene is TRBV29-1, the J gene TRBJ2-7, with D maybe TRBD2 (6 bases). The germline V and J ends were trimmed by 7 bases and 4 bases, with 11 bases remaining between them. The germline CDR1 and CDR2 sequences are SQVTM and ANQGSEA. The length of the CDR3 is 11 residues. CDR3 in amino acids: CSAGRGYEQYF. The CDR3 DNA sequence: TGCAGCGCCGGACGGGGGTACGAGCAGTACTTC.

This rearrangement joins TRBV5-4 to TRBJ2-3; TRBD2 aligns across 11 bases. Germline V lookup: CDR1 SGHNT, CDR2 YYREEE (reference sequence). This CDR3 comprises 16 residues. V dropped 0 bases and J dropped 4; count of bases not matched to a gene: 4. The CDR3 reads CASSLDLAGGADTQYF. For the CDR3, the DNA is TGTGCCAGCAGCTTGGACCTAGCGGGGGGCGCAGATACGCAGTATTTT.

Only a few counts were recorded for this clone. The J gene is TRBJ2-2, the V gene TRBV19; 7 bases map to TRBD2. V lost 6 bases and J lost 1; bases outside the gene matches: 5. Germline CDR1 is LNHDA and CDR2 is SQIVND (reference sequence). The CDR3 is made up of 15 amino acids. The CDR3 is CASRVGGMNTGELFF. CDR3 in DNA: TGTGCCAGTAGGGTGGGAGGGATGAACACCGGGGAGCTGTTTTTT.

The CDR3 here is CAWSLQRGYTF. The CDR3 nucleotides are TGTGCCTGGAGTCTGCAGAGGGGCTACACCTTC. The chain links TRBV30 to TRBJ1-2; D is uncertain. The CDR3 sequence is 11 residues long. Trimming took off 2 bases at V and 8 bases at J, with 9 bases between the two ends. The germline gives CDR1 GTSNPN, CDR2 SVGIG (reference sequence). Full variable domain (remainder filled in from reference TRBV30 and TRBJ1-2): SQTIHQWPATLVQPVGSPLSLECTVEGTSNPNLYWYRQAAGRGLQLLFYSVGIGQISSEVPQNLSASRPQDRQFILSSKKLLLSDSGFYLCAWSLQRGYTFGSGTRLTVV.

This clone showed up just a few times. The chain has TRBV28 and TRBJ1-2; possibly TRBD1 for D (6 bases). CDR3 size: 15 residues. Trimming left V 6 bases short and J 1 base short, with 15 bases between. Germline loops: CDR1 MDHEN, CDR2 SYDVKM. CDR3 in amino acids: CASSLDSSNNYGYTF. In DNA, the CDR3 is TGTGCCAGCAGCTTGGACAGTTCCAATAACTATGGCTACACCTTC.

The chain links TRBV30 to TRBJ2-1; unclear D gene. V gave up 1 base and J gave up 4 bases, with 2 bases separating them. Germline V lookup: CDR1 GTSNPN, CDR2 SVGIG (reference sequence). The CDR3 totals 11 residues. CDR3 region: CAWSAYNEQFF. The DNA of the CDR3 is TGTGCCTGGAGTGCTTACAATGAGCAGTTCTTC.

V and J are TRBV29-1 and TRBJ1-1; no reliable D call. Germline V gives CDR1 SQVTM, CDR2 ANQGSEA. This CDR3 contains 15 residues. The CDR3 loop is CRESGSNPQETEAFF. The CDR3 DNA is TGCAGGGAGTCGGGCAGTAACCCTCAGGAGACTGAAGCTTTCTTT. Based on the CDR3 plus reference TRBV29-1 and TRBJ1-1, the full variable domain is SAVISQKPSRDICQRGTSLTIQCQVDSQVTMMFWYRQQPGQSLTLIATANQGSEATYESGFVIDKFPISRPNLTFSTLTVSNMSPEDSSIYLCRESGSNPQETEAFFGQGTRLTVV.

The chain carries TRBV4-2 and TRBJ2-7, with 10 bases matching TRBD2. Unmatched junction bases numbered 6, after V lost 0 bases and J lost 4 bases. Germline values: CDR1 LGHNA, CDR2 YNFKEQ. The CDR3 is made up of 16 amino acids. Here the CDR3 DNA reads TGTGCCAGCAGCCAAGAAGTGCTAGCGGGGGTTTACGAGCAGTACTTC. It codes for CASSQEVLAGVYEQYF.

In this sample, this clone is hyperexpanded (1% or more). CDR3 residues: CASSSEVMGPRSYGYTF. CDR3 in DNA: TGTGCCAGCAGTTCTGAGGTTATGGGGCCGAGGAGCTATGGCTACACCTTC. The gene calls are TRBV11-2 and TRBJ1-2; the D gene is possibly TRBD1 (5 bases). In germline, CDR1 is SGHAT, CDR2 FQNNGV. V shed 6 bases and J shed 4 bases, with 24 bases lying between them. This CDR3 has 17 residues. Full variable domain (outside the CDR3, taken from reference TRBV11-2 and TRBJ1-2): EAGVAQSPRYKIIEKRQSVAFWCNPISGHATLYWYQQILGQGPKLLIQFQNNGVVDDSQLPKDRFSAERLKGVDSTLKIQPAKLEDSAVYLCASSSEVMGPRSYGYTFGSGTRLTVV.

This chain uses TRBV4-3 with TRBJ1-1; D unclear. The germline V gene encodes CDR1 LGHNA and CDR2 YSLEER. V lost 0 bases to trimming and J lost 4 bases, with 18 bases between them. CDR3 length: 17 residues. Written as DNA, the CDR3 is TGCGCCAGCAGCCAAGATTTTTTTGGGGTAATAGGCACTGAAGCTTTCTTT. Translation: CASSQDFFGVIGTEAFF.

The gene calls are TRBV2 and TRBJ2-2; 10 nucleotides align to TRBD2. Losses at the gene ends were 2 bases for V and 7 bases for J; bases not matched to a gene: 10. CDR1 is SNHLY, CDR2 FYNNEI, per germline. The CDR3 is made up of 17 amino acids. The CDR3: CASSESLAGGIYGELFF. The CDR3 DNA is TGTGCCAGCAGTGAAAGTTTAGCGGGGGGAATTTACGGGGAGCTGTTTTTT.

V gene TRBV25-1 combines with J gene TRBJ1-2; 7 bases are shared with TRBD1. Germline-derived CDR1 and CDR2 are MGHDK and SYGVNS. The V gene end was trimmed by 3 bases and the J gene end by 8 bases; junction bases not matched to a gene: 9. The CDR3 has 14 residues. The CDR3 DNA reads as TGTGCCAGCAGTGAGCCTGACAGGGTTGAGGGCTACACCTTC. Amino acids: CASSEPDRVEGYTF.

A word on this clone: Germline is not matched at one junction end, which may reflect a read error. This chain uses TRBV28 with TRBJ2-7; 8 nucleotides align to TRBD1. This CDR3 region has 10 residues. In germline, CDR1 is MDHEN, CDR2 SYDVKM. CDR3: CASAGGSVNF. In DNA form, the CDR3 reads TGTGCCAGCGCAGGGGGCAGCGTGAACTTC.

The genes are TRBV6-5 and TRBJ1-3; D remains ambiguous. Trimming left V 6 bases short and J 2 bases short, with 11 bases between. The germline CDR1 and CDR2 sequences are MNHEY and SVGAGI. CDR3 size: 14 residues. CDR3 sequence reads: CASRMEGTGNTIYF. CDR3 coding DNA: TGTGCCAGCAGAATGGAAGGCACTGGAAACACCATATATTTT.

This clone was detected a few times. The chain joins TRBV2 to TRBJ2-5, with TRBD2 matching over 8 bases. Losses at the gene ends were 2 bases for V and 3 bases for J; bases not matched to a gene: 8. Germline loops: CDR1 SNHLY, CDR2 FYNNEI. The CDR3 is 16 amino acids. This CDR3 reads CASSERRGEMEETQYF. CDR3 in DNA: TGTGCCAGCAGTGAAAGGCGGGGGGAGATGGAAGAGACCCAGTACTTC.

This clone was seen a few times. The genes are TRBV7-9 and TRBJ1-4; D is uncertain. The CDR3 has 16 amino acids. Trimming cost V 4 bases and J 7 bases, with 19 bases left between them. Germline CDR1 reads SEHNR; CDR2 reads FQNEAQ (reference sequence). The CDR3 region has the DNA TGTGCCAGCAGCTCAAGGGTAGAACCTGGAGGTGAAAAACTGTTTTTT. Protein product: CASSSRVEPGGEKLFF.

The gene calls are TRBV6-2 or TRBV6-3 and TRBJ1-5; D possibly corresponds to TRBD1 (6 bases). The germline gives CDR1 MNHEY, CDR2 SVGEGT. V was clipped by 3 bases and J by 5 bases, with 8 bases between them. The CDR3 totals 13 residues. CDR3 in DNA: TGTGCCAGCAGTTATCACAGGGATCAGCCCCAGCATTTT. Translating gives CASSYHRDQPQHF.